This T cell receptor beta chain was sequenced for a study of shared clonotypes between healthy human individuals. This clone was seen a handful of times. Trimming removed 4 bases from V and 1 base from J; junction bases left unmatched: 0. Germline-derived CDR1 and CDR2 are SNHLY and FYNNEI. The length of the CDR3 is 13 residues. The naive CD8 subset, CD45RO-negative cells positively selected for CCR7, excluded terminally differentiated effector memory CD45RA+ cells. Repertoires were generated with immunoSEQ multiplex PCR, while TCRdb's copy carries only in-frame clones and drops some. The sample has about 2,100,000 clones; about 92% are singletons.

Sequences were obtained from naive CD8+ T cells from PBMCs. The sequence derives from a man between 18 and 29 years old in good health. Some clones in this sample may be carry-over from other donors' samples. V usage is TRBV2 and J usage is TRBJ1-1, with 7 bases fitting TRBD1. CDR3 DNA: TGTGCCAGCAGTGGGGACAGGAACACTGAAGCTTTCTTT. Translation: CASSGDRNTEAFF.